This T cell receptor beta chain was sequenced in a study of CD8 T cells in Susac syndrome. In blood CD8+ and CD4+ T cells, TCR beta underwent sequencing. Bulk CD8+ and CD4+ cells came from magnetic negative isolation; CD8+ TEMRA by FACS. This CDR3 has 14 residues. Germline V CDR1 and CDR2: MDHEN, SYDVKM. Trimming cost V 4 bases and J 6 bases; bases outside gene matches: 6. Random hexamers were used to reverse transcribe the RNA input (about 0.45 to 1 ug). An immunoSEQ multiplex PCR generated amplified TCR beta CDR3 products spanning 54 Vbeta and 13 Jbeta. TCRdb reprocessed the immunoSEQ multiplex PCR reads via MiXCR and lists one record per CDR3 protein. The sample lists approximately 120,000 distinct CDR3 sequences; over 90% were seen once.

The genes are TRBV28 and TRBJ1-1; 9 nucleotides align to TRBD1. Sequences were obtained from CD4+ T cells from PBMCs. The sequence was collected from a human donor in good health. The CDR3: CASSYLRTGAEAFF. The CDR3 DNA follows: TGTGCCAGCAGTTACCTTAGGACAGGGGCTGAAGCTTTCTTT.